This T cell receptor (beta chain) is drawn from a study of shared clonotypes between healthy human individuals. The CDR3 consists of 15 residues. Germline V lookup: CDR1 SGDLS, CDR2 YYNGEE. The trim removed 3 bases at V and 7 bases at J, leaving 6 bases unmatched. A note on this clone: Its antigen is still unknown.

The method was immunoSEQ multiplex PCR; TCRdb's version includes in-frame clones alone and lacks a portion of them. Here the sample spans millions of clones, around 94% being singletons. The study, taken as a whole, reports: The naive CD4 repertoires of several donors were compared, and around 5% of clonotypes were shared. The diversity represented, both genetic and in exposure history, was limited by few donors.

The sequenced material came from naive CD4+ T cells sorted from blood. Described subset: CD45RA+ positively selected. V is TRBV9 and J is TRBJ1-6, with 8 bases matching TRBD1. The receptor was derived from a man between 18 and 35 years old in good health. The CDR3 spells CASSATGTGNSPLHF. CDR3 coding DNA: TGTGCCAGCAGCGCCACCGGGACAGGCAATTCACCCCTCCACTTT.